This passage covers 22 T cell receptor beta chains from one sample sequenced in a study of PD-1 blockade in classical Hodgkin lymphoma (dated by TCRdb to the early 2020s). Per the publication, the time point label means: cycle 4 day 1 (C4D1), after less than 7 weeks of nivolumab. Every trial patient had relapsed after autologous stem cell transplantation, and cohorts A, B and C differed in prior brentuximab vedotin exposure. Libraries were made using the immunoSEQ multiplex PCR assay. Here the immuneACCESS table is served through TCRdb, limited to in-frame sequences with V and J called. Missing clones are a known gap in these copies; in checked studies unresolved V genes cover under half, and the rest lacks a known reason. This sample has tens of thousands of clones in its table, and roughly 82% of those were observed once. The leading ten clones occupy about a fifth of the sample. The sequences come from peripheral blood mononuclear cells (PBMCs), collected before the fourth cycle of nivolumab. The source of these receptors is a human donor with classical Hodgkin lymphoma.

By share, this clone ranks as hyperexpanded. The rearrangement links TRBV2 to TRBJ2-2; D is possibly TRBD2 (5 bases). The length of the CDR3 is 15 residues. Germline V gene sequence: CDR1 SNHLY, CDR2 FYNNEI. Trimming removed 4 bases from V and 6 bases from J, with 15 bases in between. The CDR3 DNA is TGTGCCAGCAGTGGAGGGCAGGTAGCCCCCGGGGAGCTGTTTTTT. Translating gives CASSGGQVAPGELFF.

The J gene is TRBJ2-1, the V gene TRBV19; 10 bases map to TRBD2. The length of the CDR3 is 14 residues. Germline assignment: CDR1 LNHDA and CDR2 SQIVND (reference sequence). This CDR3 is CASENSGGNNEQFF. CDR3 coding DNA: TGTGCATCCGAAAATAGCGGGGGGAACAATGAGCAGTTCTTC.

The CDR3 DNA sequence: TGTGCCAGCAGCTTACCCACTGAAGCTTTCTTT. Translation: CASSLPTEAFF. This chain uses TRBV7-9 with TRBJ1-1; D is unresolved. This CDR3 has 11 residues. Germline V gene data show CDR1 as SEHNR and CDR2 as FQNEAQ (reference sequence). The V gene lost 2 bases and the J gene lost 4 bases, with 2 bases spanning the gap.

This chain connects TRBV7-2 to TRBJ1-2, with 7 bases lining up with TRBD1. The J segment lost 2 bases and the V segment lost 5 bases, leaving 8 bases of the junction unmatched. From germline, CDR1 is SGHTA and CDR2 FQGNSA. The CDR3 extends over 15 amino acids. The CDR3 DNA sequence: TGTGCCAGCAGCGCCCCCCCGACAGGGAACTATGGCTACACCTTC. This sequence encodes CASSAPPTGNYGYTF.

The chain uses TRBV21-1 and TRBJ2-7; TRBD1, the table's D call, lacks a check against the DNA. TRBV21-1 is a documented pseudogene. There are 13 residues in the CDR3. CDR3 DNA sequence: TGTGCCAGCAGCCCTAGGGGCTACTACGAGCAGTACTTC. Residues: CASSPRGYYEQYF.

CDR3 sequence (DNA): TGTGCCACCAAAGGAAGTCTAGTGAGCTTAGAGACCCAGTACTTC. Residues: CATKGSLVSLETQYF. The V call is TRBV6-1, the J call TRBJ2-5; D remains ambiguous. The CDR3 is made up of 15 amino acids. Germline assignment: CDR1 MNHNS and CDR2 SASEGT. The germline V and J ends were trimmed by 10 bases and 4 bases, with 22 bases remaining between them.

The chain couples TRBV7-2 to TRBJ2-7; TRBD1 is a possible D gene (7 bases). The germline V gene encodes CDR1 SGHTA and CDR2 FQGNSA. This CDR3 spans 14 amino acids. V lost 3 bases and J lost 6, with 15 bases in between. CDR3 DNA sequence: TGTGCCAGCAGCTTGGAGGGGGCTAAGGGCGAGCAGTACTTC. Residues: CASSLEGAKGEQYF.

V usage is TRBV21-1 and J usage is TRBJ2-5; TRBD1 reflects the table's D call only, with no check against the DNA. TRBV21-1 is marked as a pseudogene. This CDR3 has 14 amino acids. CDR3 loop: CASSKEGQRETQYF. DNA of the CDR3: TGTGCCAGCAGCAAAGAAGGACAGCGAGAGACCCAGTACTTC.

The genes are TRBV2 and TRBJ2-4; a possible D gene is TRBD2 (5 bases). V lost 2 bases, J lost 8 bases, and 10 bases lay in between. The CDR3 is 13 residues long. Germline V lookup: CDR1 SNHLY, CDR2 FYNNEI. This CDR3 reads CASSENGVDIQYF. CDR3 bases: TGTGCCAGCAGTGAAAACGGGGTCGACATTCAGTACTTC. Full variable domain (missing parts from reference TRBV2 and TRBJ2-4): EPEVTQTPSHQVTQMGQEVILRCVPISNHLYFYWYRQILGQKVEFLVSFYNNEISEKSEIFDDQFSVERPDGSNFTLKIRSTKLEDSAMYFCASSENGVDIQYFGAGTRLSVL.

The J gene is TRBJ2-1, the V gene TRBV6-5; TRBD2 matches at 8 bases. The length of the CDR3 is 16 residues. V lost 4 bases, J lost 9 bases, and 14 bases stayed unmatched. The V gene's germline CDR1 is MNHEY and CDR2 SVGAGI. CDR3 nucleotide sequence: TGTGCCAGCAGTTTTATGGGACTAGTCGGTTTCAGTGAGCAGTTCTTC. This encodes CASSFMGLVGFSEQFF.

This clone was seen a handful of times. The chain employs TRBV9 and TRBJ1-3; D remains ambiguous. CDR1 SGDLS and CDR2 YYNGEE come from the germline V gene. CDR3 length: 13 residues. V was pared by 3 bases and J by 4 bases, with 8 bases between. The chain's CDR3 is CASSGTVGNTIYF. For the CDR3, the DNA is TGTGCCAGCAGCGGGACGGTCGGAAACACCATATATTTT.

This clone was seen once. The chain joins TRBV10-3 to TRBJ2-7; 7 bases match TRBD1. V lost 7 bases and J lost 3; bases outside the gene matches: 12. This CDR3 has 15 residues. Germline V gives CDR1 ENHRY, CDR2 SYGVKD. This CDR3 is CAITKQQGSIYEQYF. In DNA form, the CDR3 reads TGTGCCATCACTAAACAACAGGGGTCTATCTACGAGCAGTACTTC.

The CDR3 region has the DNA TGTGCCAGTAGCAACCGGGTAATGAACACTGAAGCTTTCTTT. Its translation is CASSNRVMNTEAFF. The rearrangement links TRBV19 to TRBJ1-1; D call uncertain. Germline V CDR1 and CDR2: LNHDA, SQIVND (reference sequence). The CDR3 runs to 14 residues. V was trimmed by 6 bases and J by 0 bases, leaving 11 bases between them.

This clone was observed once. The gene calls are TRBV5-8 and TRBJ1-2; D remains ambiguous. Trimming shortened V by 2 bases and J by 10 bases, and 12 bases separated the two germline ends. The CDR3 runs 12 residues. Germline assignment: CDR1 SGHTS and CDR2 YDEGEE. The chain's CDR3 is CASSLSVALYTF. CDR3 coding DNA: TGTGCCAGCAGCTTATCAGTCGCCCTCTACACCTTC.

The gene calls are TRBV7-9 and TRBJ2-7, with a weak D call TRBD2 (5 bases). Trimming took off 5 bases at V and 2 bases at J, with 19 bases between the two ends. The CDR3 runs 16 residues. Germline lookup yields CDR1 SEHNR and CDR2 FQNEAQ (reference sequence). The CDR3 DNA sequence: TGTGCCAGCAGCCCCGGCAGGAGAGGGTCCCCCTACGAGCAGTACTTC. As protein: CASSPGRRGSPYEQYF.

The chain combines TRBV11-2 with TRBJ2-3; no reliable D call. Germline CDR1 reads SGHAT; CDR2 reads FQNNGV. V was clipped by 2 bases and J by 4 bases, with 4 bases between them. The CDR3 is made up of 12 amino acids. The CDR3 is CASSLNADTQYF. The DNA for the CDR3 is TGTGCCAGCAGCTTAAATGCAGATACGCAGTATTTT.

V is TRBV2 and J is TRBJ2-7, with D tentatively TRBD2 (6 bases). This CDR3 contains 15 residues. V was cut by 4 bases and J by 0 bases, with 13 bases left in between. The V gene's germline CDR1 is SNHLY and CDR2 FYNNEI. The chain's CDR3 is CASSVRRESSYEQYF. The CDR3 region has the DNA TGTGCCAGCAGTGTAAGGCGGGAAAGCTCCTACGAGCAGTACTTC.

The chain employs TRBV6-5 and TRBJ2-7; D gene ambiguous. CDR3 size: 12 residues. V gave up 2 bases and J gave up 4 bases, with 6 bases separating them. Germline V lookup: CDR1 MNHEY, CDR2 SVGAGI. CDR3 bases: TGTGCCAGCAGTTACCCCACTTACGAGCAGTACTTC. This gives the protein CASSYPTYEQYF.

CDR3 region: CASSPDRDYGYTF. CDR3 coding DNA: TGTGCCAGCAGTCCGGACAGGGACTATGGCTACACCTTC. The V gene is TRBV5-4, the J gene TRBJ1-2; 8 bases map to TRBD1. The CDR3 contains 13 residues. The V gene's germline CDR1 is SGHNT and CDR2 YYREEE (reference sequence). V shed 5 bases and J 3 bases; nucleotides not matched to a gene: 3. Variable domain in full (rest from reference TRBV5-4 and TRBJ1-2): ETGVTQSPTHLIKTRGQQVTLRCSSQSGHNTVSWYQQALGQGPQFIFQYYREEENGRGNFPPRFSGLQFPNYSSELNVNALELDDSALYLCASSPDRDYGYTFGSGTRLTVV.

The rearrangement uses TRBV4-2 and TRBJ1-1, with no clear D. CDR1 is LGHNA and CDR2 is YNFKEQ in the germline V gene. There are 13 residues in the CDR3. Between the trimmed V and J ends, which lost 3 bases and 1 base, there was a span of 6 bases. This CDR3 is CASSQLGNTEAFF. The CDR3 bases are TGTGCCAGCAGCCAGTTAGGGAACACTGAAGCTTTCTTT.

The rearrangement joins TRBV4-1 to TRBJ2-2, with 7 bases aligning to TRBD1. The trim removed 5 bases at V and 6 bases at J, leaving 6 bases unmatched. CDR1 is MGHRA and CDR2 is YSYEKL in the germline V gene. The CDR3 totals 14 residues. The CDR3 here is CASSWGTGAGELFF. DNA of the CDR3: TGCGCCAGCAGCTGGGGCACAGGGGCCGGGGAGCTGTTTTTT.

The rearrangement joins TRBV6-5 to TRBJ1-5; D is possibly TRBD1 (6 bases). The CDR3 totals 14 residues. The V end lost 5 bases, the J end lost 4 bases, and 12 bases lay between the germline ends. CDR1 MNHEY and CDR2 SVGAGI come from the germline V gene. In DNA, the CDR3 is TGTGCCAGCAGTAGGACAGACGAAAATCAGCCCCAGCATTTT. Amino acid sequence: CASSRTDENQPQHF.